Sequencing of this TCR beta chain was carried out in a study of beta chain features in type 1 diabetes. The study, taken as a whole, reports: Moderate yet significant TCRB CDR3 shortening was seen in Type 1 diabetes patients in all four CD4+ subsets. Cells with high TCR expression could be over-represented by cDNA sequencing. Patients with type 1 diabetes carried fewer insertions and had more deletions at their VDJ junctions.

This clone was detected many times. Its antigen remains unknown. From germline, CDR1 is SQVTM and CDR2 ANQGSEA. V was cut by 6 bases and J by 3 bases, with 8 bases left in between. This CDR3 spans 11 amino acids. Of the isolated RNA, all was reverse transcribed, and so the sequenced material was expressed TCRB transcripts. Libraries were prepared by immunoSEQ multiplex PCR; TCRdb keeps only in-frame clonotypes and omits some of them. The data show 150,000 to 200,000 clones, with around 8% seen just once and roughly 0.97% held by the top ten. The chain carries TRBV29-1 and TRBJ1-1; D is undetermined. The sample comprised central memory CD4+ T cells from blood. The origin of this receptor is a middle-aged woman with type 1 diabetes. CDR3 bases: TGCAGCGTCATAGCCCACACTGAAGCTTTCTTT. Encoded protein: CSVIAHTEAFF. Looking up the rest from reference TRBV29-1 and TRBJ1-1 gives the full variable domain: SAVISQKPSRDICQRGTSLTIQCQVDSQVTMMFWYRQQPGQSLTLIATANQGSEATYESGFVIDKFPISRPNLTFSTLTVSNMSPEDSSIYLCSVIAHTEAFFGQGTRLTVV.